Below, 8 T cell receptor beta chains from the same sample are listed, as sequenced in a study of blood T cell repertoires in COVID-19. Sequenced by immunoSEQ multiplex PCR; TCRdb stores in-frame clones only, minus some. Among roughly 400,000 clones listed, about 88% were seen once. Sample: PBMCs or T cells enriched from blood (not recorded which). The receptor set was obtained from a young woman who had been exposed to COVID-19.

The V call is TRBV27, the J call TRBJ2-5; D is unclear. Germline V gives CDR1 MNHEY, CDR2 SMNVEV (reference sequence). The CDR3 runs 18 residues. Trimming pared 0 bases from V and 5 bases from J, leaving 22 bases between. CDR3 nucleotide sequence: TGTGCCAGCAGTTTATCGTTGGCCGACTTTCATTTCGGGGAGACCCAGTACTTC. It translates to CASSLSLADFHFGETQYF.

The rearrangement uses TRBV7-9 and TRBJ2-2, with 7 bases identical to TRBD2. Looked up from germline, CDR1 is SEHNR and CDR2 is FQNEAQ (reference sequence). This CDR3 comprises 13 residues. The CDR3, as DNA: TGTGCGGGGGGGAGATTAAACACCGGGGAGCTGTTTTTT. Its protein is CAGGRLNTGELFF.

This clone was counted once. At the DNA level, this CDR3 is encoded by other sequences in the same sample as well. This chain connects TRBV27 to TRBJ1-6; unclear D gene. The CDR3 covers 12 residues. With 3 bases removed from V and 8 bases from J, the gap between germline ends came to 5 bases. Germline CDR1 MNHEY, CDR2 SMNVEV (reference sequence). DNA of the CDR3: TGTGCCAGCAGTTTCCGGGATTCACCCCTCCACTTT. Amino acid sequence: CASSFRDSPLHF.

The chain uses TRBV29-1 and TRBJ1-2; possible D gene TRBD1, 6 bases. CDR1 and CDR2 (germline): SQVTM, ANQGSEA. V was cut by 4 bases and J by 2 bases, with 8 bases left in between. The CDR3 runs to 12 residues. CDR3 in amino acids: CSVGTVNYGYTF. Written as DNA, the CDR3 is TGCAGCGTTGGGACAGTCAACTATGGCTACACCTTC.

The genes are TRBV4-3 and TRBJ1-5; D uncertain. The CDR3 covers 15 residues. V was cut by 0 bases and J by 1 base, with 7 bases left in between. Germline V gene lookup returns CDR1 LGHNA and CDR2 YSLEER. This CDR3 reads CASSQDKRSNQPQHF. CDR3 sequence (DNA): TGCGCCAGCAGCCAAGACAAGAGGAGCAATCAGCCCCAGCATTTT.

The chain recombines TRBV6-1 with TRBJ1-2; weak D call: TRBD1 (6 bases). This CDR3 has 15 amino acids. Germline V lookup: CDR1 MNHNS, CDR2 SASEGT. V was cut by 0 bases and J by 8 bases, with 16 bases left in between. CDR3 nucleotide sequence: TGTGCCAGCAGTGAAGCGCTTCGGGGGGGACAAGGCTACACCTTC. Protein: CASSEALRGGQGYTF.

In its sample, this clone was seen once. The chain is built from TRBV9 and TRBJ2-7; 9 nucleotides align to TRBD1. J gave up 1 base and V 0 bases, and 2 bases lay outside the gene matches. This CDR3 spans 15 amino acids. Germline V gene data show CDR1 as SGDLS and CDR2 as YYNGEE. CDR3 in DNA: TGTGCCAGCAGCGTAGAAGGGACAGGGTCCTACGAGCAGTACTTC. Residues: CASSVEGTGSYEQYF.

The CDR3 reads CASSLRQAGANVLTF. The CDR3 bases are TGTGCCAGCAGCCTGAGACAGGCTGGGGCCAACGTCCTGACTTTC. This chain uses TRBV3-1 (or the pseudogene TRBV3-2) with TRBJ2-6, with D perhaps matching TRBD1 (6 bases). Per germline, CDR1 LGHDT and CDR2 YNNKEL (reference sequence). The ends were cut back, 4 bases at V and 2 bases at J, with 9 bases in the middle. This CDR3 region has 15 residues.